Following are 5 T cell receptor beta chains from one sample sequenced in a study of blood T cell repertoires in COVID-19. Profiled with immunoSEQ multiplex PCR; TCRdb holds only in-frame clones, not every one. The data show roughly 380,000 clones, around nine tenths seen once. The material sequenced was peripheral blood. The source is a woman aged 40 to 50 with COVID-19, enrolled during active disease.

The chain employs TRBV19 and TRBJ2-1; 8 positions match TRBD2. This CDR3 has 17 residues. Trimming removed 5 bases from V and 6 bases from J; junction bases left unmatched: 15. Germline CDR1 and CDR2: LNHDA and SQIVND (reference sequence). The CDR3 bases are TGTGCCAGTAGTGGTCGGACTAGCTTTATTGAAGGCAATGAGCAGTTCTTC. This codes for CASSGRTSFIEGNEQFF.

The rearrangement joins TRBV11-1 to TRBJ1-2, with D possibly matching TRBD1 (5 bases). Trimming removed 1 base at V and 2 bases at J, with 14 bases between. The CDR3 has 16 residues. The germline V gene encodes CDR1 SGHAT and CDR2 FQDESV (reference sequence). The CDR3 region is CASSLDPTVKNYGYTF. In DNA, the CDR3 is TGTGCCAGCAGCTTAGACCCGACAGTAAAGAACTATGGCTACACCTTC.

This clone was seen once. This chain links TRBV5-1 with TRBJ1-2; maybe TRBD1 (5 bases). The length of the CDR3 is 15 residues. CDR1 and CDR2 from the germline V gene are SGHRS and YFSETQ. V lost 0 bases and J lost 10, with 19 bases in between. The chain's CDR3 is CASSLVPEGRPPYTF. Here the CDR3 DNA reads TGCGCCAGCAGCTTGGTGCCGGAGGGACGGCCCCCCTACACCTTC.

The CDR3 DNA reads as TGTGCCAGCAGTTCGGCAGGGTATAGCAATCAGCCCCAGCATTTT. Translating gives CASSSAGYSNQPQHF. The chain combines TRBV6-2 or TRBV6-3 with TRBJ1-5; a possible D gene is TRBD1 (5 bases). CDR3 length: 15 amino acids. Germline V gene sequence: CDR1 MNHEY, CDR2 SVGEGT. V was trimmed by 4 bases and J by 0 bases, leaving 10 bases between them.

The chain has TRBV3-1 (or the pseudogene TRBV3-2) and TRBJ2-3, with TRBD2 matching 8 bases. Per the germline V gene, CDR1 is LGHDT and CDR2 is YNNKEL (reference sequence). This CDR3 region has 16 residues. V trimming: 4 bases; J trimming: 2 bases; junction bases outside the gene matches: 8. CDR3 DNA sequence: TGTGCCAGCAGCCGAGCGAGCGGGGGTGACACAGATACGCAGTATTTT. Translated, it gives CASSRASGGDTDTQYF.